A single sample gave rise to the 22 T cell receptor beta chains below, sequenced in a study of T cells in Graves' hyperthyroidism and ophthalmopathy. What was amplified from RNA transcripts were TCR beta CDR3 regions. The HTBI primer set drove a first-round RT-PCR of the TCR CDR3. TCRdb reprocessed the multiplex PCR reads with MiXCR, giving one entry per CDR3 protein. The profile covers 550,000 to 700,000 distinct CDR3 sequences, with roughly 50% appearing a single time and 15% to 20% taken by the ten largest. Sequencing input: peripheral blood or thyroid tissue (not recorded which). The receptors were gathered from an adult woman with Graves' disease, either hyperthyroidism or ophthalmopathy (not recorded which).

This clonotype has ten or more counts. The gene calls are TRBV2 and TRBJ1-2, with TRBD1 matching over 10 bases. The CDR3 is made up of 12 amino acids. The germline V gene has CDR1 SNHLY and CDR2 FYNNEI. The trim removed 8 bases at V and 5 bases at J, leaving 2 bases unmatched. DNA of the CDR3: TGTGCCAGCCGGGACAGGGGATATGGCTACACCTTC. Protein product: CASRDRGYGYTF.

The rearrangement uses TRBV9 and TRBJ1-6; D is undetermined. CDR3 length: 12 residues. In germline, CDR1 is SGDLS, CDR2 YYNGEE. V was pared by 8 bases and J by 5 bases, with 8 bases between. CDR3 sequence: CASRRDNSPLHF. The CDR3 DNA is TGTGCCAGTCGACGGGATAATTCACCCCTCCACTTT.

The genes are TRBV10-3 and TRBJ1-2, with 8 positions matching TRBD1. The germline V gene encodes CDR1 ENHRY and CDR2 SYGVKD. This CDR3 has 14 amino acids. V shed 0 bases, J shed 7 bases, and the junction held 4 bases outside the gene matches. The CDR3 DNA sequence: TGTGCCATCAGTGAGTCGCAGGGGGCGTTTGGCTACACCTTC. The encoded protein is CAISESQGAFGYTF.

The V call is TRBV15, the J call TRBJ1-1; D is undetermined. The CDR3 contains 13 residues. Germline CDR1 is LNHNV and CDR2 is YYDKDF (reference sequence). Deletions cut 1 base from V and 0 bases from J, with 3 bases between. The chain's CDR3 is CATSRAVNTEAFF. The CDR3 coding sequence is TGTGCCACCAGCAGAGCTGTGAACACTGAAGCTTTCTTT. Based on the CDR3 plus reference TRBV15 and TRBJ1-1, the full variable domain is DAMVIQNPRYQVTQFGKPVTLSCSQTLNHNVMYWYQQKSSQAPKLLFHYYDKDFNNEADTPDNFQSRRPNTSFCFLDIRSPGLGDTAMYLCATSRAVNTEAFFGQGTRLTVV.

CDR3 nucleotide sequence: TGCAGCGTAGGGGACAGGGGCTCTGAAGCTTTCTTT. Its translation is CSVGDRGSEAFF. The chain couples TRBV29-1 to TRBJ1-1, with TRBD1 matching over 10 bases. Germline assignment: CDR1 SQVTM and CDR2 ANQGSEA. The trim removed 6 bases at V and 6 bases at J, leaving 4 bases unmatched. The CDR3 consists of 12 residues.

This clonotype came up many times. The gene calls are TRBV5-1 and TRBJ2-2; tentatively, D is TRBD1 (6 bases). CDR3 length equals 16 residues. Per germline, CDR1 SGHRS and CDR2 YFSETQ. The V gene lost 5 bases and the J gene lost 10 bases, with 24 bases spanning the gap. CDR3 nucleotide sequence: TGCGCCAGCAGTGGGACACCACTTTCCGAGGGTGCGGAGCTGTTTTTT. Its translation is CASSGTPLSEGAELFF.

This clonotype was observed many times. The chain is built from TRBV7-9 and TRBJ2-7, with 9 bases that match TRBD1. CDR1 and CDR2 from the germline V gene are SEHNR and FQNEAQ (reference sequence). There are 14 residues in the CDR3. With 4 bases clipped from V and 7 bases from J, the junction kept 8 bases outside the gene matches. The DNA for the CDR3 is TGTGCCAGCAGCTCACGGGACAGGGTGGAAGAGCAGTACTTC. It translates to CASSSRDRVEEQYF.

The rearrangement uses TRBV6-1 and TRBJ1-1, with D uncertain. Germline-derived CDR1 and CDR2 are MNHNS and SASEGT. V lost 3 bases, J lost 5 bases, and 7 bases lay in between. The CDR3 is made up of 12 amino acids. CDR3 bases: TGTGCCAGCAGTGACGATCTAACTGAAGCTTTCTTT. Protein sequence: CASSDDLTEAFF.

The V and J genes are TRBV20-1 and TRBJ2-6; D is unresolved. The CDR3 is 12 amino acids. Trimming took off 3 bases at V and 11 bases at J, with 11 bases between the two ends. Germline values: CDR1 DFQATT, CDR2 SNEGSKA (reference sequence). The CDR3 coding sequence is TGCAGTGCTAGTCCCCCGACCTACGTCCTGACTTTC. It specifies CSASPPTYVLTF.

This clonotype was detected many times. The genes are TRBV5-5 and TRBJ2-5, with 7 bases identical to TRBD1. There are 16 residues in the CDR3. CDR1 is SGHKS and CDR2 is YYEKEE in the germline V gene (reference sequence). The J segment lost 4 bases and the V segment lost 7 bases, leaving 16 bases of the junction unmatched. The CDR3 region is CASGRGTDAGGETQYF. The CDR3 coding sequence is TGTGCCAGCGGCCGGGGTACGGACGCAGGGGGAGAGACCCAGTACTTC.

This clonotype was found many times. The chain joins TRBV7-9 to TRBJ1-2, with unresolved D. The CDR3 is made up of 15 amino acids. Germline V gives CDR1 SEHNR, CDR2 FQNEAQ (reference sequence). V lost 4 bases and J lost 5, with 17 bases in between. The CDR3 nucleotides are TGTGCCAGCAGCTCCCGGGAGGTCCGGCTGTATGGCTACACCTTC. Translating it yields CASSSREVRLYGYTF.

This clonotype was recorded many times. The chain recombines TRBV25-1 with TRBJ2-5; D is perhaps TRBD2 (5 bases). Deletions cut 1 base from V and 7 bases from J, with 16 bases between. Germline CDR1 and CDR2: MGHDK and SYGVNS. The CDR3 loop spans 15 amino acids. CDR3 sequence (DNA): TGTGCCAGCAGTGAATGGGGAGAAGAAAGGTGGACCCAGTACTTC. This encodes CASSEWGEERWTQYF.

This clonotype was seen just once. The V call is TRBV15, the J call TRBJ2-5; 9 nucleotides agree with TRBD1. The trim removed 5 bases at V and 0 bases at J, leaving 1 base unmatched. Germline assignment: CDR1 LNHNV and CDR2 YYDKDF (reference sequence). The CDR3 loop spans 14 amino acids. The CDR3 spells CATSGTGNQETQYF. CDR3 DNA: TGTGCCACCAGCGGGACAGGGAACCAAGAGACCCAGTACTTC.

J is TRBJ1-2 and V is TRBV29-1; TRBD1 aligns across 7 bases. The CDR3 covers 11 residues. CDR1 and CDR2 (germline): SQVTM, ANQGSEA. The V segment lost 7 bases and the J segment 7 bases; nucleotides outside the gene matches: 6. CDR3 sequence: CSALEGAGYTF. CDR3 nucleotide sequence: TGCAGCGCCCTAGAGGGGGCTGGCTACACCTTC.

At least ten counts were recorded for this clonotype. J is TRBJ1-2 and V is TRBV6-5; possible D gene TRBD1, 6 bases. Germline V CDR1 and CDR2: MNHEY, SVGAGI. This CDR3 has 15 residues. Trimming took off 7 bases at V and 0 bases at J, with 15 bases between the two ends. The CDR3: CASTDGQTSNYGYTF. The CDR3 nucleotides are TGTGCCAGCACTGATGGACAGACATCTAACTATGGCTACACCTTC.

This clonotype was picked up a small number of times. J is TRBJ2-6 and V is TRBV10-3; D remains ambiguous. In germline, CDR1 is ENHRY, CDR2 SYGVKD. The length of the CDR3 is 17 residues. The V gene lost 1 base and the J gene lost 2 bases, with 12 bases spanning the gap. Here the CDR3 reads CAISELSGGTGANVLTF. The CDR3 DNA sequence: TGTGCCATCAGTGAGTTATCCGGTGGGACTGGGGCCAACGTCCTGACTTTC.

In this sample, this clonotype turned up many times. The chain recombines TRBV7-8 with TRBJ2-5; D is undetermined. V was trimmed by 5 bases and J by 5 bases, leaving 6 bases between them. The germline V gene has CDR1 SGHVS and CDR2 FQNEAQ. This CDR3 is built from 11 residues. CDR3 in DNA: TGTGCCAGCAGCCAGAAGGAGACCCAGTACTTC. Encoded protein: CASSQKETQYF.

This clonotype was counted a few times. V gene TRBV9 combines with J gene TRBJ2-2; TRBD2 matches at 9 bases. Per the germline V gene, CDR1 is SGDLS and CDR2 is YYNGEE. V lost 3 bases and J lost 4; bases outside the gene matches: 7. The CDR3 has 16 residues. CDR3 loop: CASSGAGGPSTGELFF. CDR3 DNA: TGTGCCAGCAGCGGGGCGGGAGGGCCGAGCACCGGGGAGCTGTTTTTT. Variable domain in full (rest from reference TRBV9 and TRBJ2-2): DSGVTQTPKHLITATGQRVTLRCSPRSGDLSVYWYQQSLDQGLQFLIQYYNGEERAKGNILERFSAQQFPDLHSELNLSSLELGDSALYFCASSGAGGPSTGELFFGEGSRLTVL.

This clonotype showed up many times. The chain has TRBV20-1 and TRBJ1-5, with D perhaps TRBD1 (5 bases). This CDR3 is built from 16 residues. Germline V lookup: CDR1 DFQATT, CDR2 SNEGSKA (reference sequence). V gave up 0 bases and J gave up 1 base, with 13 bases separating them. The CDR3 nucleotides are TGCAGTGCTAGAGAAGACAGCTCCAGAAGCAATCAGCCCCAGCATTTT. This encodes CSAREDSSRSNQPQHF.

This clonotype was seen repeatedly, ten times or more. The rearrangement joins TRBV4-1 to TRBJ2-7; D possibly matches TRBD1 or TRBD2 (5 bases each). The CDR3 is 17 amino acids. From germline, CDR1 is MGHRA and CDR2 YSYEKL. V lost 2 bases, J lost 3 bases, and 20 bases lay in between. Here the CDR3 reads CASSQKVEGPPDYEQYF. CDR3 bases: TGCGCCAGCAGCCAAAAAGTCGAGGGGCCGCCGGACTACGAGCAGTACTTC.

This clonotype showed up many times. The CDR3 coding sequence is TGTGCCAGCTCCTTCGTGGCGGGCGAGCAGTACTTC. Amino acid sequence: CASSFVAGEQYF. The chain recombines TRBV7-9 with TRBJ2-7, with D possibly TRBD2 on 5 matching bases. The CDR3 runs 12 residues. Per the germline V gene, CDR1 is SEHNR and CDR2 is FQNEAQ (reference sequence). Between the trimmed V and J ends, which lost 8 bases and 6 bases, there was a span of 14 bases.

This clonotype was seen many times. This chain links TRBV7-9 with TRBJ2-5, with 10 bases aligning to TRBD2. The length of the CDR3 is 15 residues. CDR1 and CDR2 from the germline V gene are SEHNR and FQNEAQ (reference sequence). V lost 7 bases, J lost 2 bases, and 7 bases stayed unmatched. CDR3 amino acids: CASNLAGEAQETQYF. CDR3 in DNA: TGTGCCAGCAACCTAGCGGGGGAAGCACAAGAGACCCAGTACTTC.